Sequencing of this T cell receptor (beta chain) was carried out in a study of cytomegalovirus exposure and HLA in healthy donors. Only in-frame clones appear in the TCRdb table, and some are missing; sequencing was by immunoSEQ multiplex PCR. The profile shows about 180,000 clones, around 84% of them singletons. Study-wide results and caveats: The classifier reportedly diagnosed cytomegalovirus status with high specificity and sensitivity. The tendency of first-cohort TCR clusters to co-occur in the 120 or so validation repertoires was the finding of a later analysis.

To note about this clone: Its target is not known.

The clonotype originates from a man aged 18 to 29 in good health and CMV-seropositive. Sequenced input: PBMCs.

In nucleotides, the CDR3 is TGTGCCAGCAGCTTAGGTGTCGGTCGGTTGAACAATGAGCAGTTCTTC. Protein: CASSLGVGRLNNEQFF. This rearrangement joins TRBV7-2 to TRBJ2-1, with D uncertain. This CDR3 comprises 16 residues. Germline CDR1 and CDR2: SGHTA and FQGNSA. Deletions cut 1 base from V and 5 bases from J, with 15 bases between.